A selection of T cell receptor beta chains follows, all from one sample in a study of regulatory T cells in long-lasting Graves disease. TCRdb used MiXCR to reprocess the multiplex PCR reads, holding one entry per CDR3 protein. The sample lists 240,000 or so distinct CDR3 sequences; 20% to 25% were seen once. Here the sequenced sample was peripheral blood mononuclear cells (PBMCs), taken at new diagnosis, from a patient treated with antithyroid drugs. The source of these receptors is a female donor with Graves disease. Each CDR3 is given without its conserved first and last residue. The order of the fields is J gene, V gene, D gene, clone size, CDR3 protein. D genes are given only for firm matches. Not every row has a clone size; where given, it reads once, few, many or a size class.

>TRBJ2-3|TRBV14|TRBD2|many
ASSQEYGTRGTDTQY
>TRBJ2-3|TRBV11-2|TRBD2|-
ASSGTSGRAGDTQY
>TRBJ1-5|TRBV4-3|-|-
ASSQDLLGGGAPQH
>TRBJ2-3|TRBV9|TRBD2|-
ASSVGATSGTDTQY
>TRBJ1-2|TRBV20-1|TRBD1|many
SATTLTGGVYGYT
>TRBJ1-5|TRBV10-2|-|many
ASSESGAGSNQPQH
>TRBJ1-1|TRBV20-1|TRBD1|many
SANGDSMNTEAF
>TRBJ2-1|TRBV11-2|TRBD2|-
ASSPGGGTSGVNEQF
>TRBJ1-1|TRBV5-1|-|many
ASSLVSGQLNTEAF
>TRBJ2-2|TRBV5-4|-|-
ASRPGFSGELF